Following are 5 T cell receptor beta chains from one sample sequenced in a study of T cells after yellow fever vaccination. TCRdb reprocessed the 5' RACE reads via MiXCR and lists one record per CDR3 protein. This table holds over 85,000 distinct CDR3 sequences, almost 9% found once. Sample: CD8+ T cells not binding an NS4B(214-222) dextramer, sorted from PBMCs, taken around 15 days after the first yellow fever vaccination. The receptors stem from a man younger than 35 who received the YFV17D yellow fever vaccine.

The chain is built from TRBV6-5 and TRBJ2-5; D perhaps matches TRBD1 (6 bases). Deletions cut 2 bases from V and 4 bases from J, with 14 bases between. In germline, CDR1 is MNHEY, CDR2 SVGAGI. CDR3 length: 15 amino acids. The CDR3 nucleotides read TGTGCCAGCAGTTACGGGGACACAGGACGAGAGACCCAGTACTTC. Translating it yields CASSYGDTGRETQYF.

The V and J genes are TRBV6-1 and TRBJ2-5; no reliable D call. The germline CDR1 and CDR2 sequences are MNHNS and SASEGT. V was trimmed by 0 bases and J by 4 bases, leaving 12 bases between them. The CDR3 consists of 15 residues. Here the CDR3 DNA reads TGTGCCAGCAGTGAAGCGCGAACAGCCGGAGAGACCCAGTACTTC. Translation: CASSEARTAGETQYF.

The chain combines TRBV20-1 with TRBJ1-2, with no clear D. CDR1 is DFQATT and CDR2 is SNEGSKA in the germline V gene (reference sequence). Trimming pared 1 base from V and 2 bases from J, leaving 5 bases between. This CDR3 contains 12 residues. The DNA of the CDR3 is TGCAGTGCTAGAGTCCCGAACTATGGCTACACCTTC. Protein product: CSARVPNYGYTF.

The chain couples TRBV7-3 to TRBJ2-1; D not resolved. Per the germline V gene, CDR1 is SGHTA and CDR2 is FQGTGA. This CDR3 comprises 13 residues. The V gene lost 5 bases and the J gene lost 7 bases, with 12 bases spanning the gap. The CDR3: CASSEDPHNEQFF. Written as DNA, the CDR3 is TGTGCCAGCAGCGAAGACCCTCATAATGAGCAGTTCTTC.

This clonotype was seen a handful of times. The chain joins TRBV10-3 to TRBJ1-1, with TRBD1 matching 7 bases. This CDR3 region has 15 residues. The J segment lost 4 bases and the V segment lost 2 bases, leaving 7 bases of the junction unmatched. CDR1 ENHRY and CDR2 SYGVKD come from the germline V gene. The CDR3 sequence is CAISEEGAGATEAFF. The CDR3 coding sequence is TGTGCCATCAGTGAGGAGGGGGCAGGCGCCACTGAAGCTTTCTTT.